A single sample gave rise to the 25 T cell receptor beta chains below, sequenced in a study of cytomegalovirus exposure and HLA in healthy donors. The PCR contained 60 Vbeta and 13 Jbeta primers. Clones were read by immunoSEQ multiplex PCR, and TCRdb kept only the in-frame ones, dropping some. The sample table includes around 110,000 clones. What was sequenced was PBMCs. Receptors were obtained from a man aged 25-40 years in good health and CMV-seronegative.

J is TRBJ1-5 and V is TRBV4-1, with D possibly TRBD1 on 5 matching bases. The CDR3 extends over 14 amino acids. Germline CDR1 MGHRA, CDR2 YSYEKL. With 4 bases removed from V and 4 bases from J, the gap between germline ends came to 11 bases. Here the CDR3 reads CASSPAAGNQPQHF. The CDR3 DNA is TGCGCCAGCAGCCCGGCGGCAGGGAATCAGCCCCAGCATTTT.

The CDR3 sequence: CASTRAMSGTDTQYF. The CDR3 nucleotides are TGTGCCAGCACCCGAGCGATGAGTGGCACAGATACGCAGTATTTT. The chain links TRBV2 to TRBJ2-3; no reliable D call. The V and J ends lost 7 bases and 1 base respectively, with 15 bases between them. The V gene's germline CDR1 is SNHLY and CDR2 FYNNEI. The CDR3 covers 15 residues.

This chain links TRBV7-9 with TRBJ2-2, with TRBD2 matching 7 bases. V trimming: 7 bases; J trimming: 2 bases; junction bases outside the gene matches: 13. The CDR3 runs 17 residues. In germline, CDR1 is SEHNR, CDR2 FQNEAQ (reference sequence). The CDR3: CASNPIPRGVNTGELFF. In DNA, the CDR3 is TGTGCCAGCAACCCGATCCCCCGGGGGGTTAACACCGGGGAGCTGTTTTTT. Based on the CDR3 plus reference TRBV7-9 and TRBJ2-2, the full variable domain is DTGVSQNPRHKITKRGQNVTFRCDPISEHNRLYWYRQTLGQGPEFLTYFQNEAQLEKSRLLSDRFSAERPKGSFSTLEIQRTEQGDSAMYLCASNPIPRGVNTGELFFGEGSRLTVL.

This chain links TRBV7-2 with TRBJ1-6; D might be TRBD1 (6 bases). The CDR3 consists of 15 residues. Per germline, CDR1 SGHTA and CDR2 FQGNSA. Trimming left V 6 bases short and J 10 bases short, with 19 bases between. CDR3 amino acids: CASRAMTGSESPLHF. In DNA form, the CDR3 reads TGTGCCAGCAGAGCTATGACAGGTAGTGAGTCACCCCTCCACTTT.

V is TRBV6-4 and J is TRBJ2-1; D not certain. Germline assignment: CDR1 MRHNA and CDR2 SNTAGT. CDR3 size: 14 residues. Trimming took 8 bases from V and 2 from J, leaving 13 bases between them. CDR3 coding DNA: TGTGCCAGCGCCTCCGAGGCGGCCTACAATGAGCAGTTCTTC. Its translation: CASASEAAYNEQFF.

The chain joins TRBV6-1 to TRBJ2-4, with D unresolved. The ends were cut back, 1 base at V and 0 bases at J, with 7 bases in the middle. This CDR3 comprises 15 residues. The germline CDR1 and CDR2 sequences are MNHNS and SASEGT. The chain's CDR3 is CASSEGAVAKNIQYF. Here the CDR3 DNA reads TGTGCCAGCAGTGAAGGGGCAGTAGCCAAAAACATTCAGTACTTC.

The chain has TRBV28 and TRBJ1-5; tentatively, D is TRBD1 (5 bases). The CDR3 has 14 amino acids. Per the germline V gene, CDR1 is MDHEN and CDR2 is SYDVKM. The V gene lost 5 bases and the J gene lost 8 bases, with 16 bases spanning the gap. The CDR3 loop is CASSGPGGSEPQHF. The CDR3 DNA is TGTGCCAGCAGTGGCCCGGGGGGGTCTGAGCCCCAGCATTTT.

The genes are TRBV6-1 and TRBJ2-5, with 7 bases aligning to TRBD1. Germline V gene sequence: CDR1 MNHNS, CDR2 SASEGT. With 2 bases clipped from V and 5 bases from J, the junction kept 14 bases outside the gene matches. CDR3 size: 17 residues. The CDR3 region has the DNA TGTGCCAGCAGTGAAATGGCTTACAGGGGATCTGAGGAGACCCAGTACTTC. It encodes CASSEMAYRGSEETQYF.

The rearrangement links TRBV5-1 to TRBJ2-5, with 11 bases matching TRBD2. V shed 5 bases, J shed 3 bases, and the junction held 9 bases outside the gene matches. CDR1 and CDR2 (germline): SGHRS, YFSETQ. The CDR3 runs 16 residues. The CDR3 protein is CASSLLTSGAEETQYF. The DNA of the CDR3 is TGCGCCAGCAGTTTACTGACTAGCGGGGCCGAAGAGACCCAGTACTTC. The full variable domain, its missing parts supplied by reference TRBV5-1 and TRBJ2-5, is KAGVTQTPRYLIKTRGQQVTLSCSPISGHRSVSWYQQTPGQGLQFLFEYFSETQRNKGNFPGRFSGRQFSNSRSEMNVSTLELGDSALYLCASSLLTSGAEETQYFGPGTRLLVL.

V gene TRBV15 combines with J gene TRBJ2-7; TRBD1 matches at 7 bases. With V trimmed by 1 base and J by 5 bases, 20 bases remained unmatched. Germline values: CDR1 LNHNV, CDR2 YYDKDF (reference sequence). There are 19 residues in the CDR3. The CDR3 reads CATSRVVVHRLTGQDEQYF. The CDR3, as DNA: TGTGCCACCAGCAGAGTTGTGGTGCACCGACTGACAGGGCAGGACGAGCAGTACTTC.

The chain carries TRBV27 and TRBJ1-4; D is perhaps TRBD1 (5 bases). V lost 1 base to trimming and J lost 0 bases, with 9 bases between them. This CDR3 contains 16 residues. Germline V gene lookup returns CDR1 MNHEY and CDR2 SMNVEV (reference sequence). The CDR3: CASSLFPGATNEKLFF. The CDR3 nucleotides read TGTGCCAGCAGTTTATTCCCGGGGGCAACTAATGAAAAACTGTTTTTT. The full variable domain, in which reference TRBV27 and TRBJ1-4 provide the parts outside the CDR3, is EAQVTQNPRYLITVTGKKLTVTCSQNMNHEYMSWYRQDPGLGLRQIYYSMNVEVTDKGDVPEGYKVSRKEKRNFPLILESPSPNQTSLYFCASSLFPGATNEKLFFGSGTQLSVL.

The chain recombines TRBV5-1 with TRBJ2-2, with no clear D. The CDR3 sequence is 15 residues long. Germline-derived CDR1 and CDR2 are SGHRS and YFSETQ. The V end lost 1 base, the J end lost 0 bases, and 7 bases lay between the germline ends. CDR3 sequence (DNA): TGCGCCAGCAGCTTGTTACAGTCGAACACCGGGGAGCTGTTTTTT. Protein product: CASSLLQSNTGELFF.

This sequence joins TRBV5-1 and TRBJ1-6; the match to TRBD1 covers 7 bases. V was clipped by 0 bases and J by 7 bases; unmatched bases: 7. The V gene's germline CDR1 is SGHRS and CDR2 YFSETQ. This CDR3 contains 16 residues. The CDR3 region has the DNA TGCGCCAGCAGCTTGGCTACAGGGGACGGGAATTCACCCCTCCACTTT. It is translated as CASSLATGDGNSPLHF.

CDR3 amino acids: CASSQDGTGASGNTIYF. In nucleotides, the CDR3 is TGTGCCAGCAGCCAAGATGGGACAGGGGCATCTGGAAACACCATATATTTT. J is TRBJ1-3 and V is TRBV4-2, with 10 bases that match TRBD1. The trim removed 0 bases at V and 1 base at J, leaving 3 bases unmatched. Looked up from germline, CDR1 is LGHNA and CDR2 is YNFKEQ. This CDR3 contains 17 residues.

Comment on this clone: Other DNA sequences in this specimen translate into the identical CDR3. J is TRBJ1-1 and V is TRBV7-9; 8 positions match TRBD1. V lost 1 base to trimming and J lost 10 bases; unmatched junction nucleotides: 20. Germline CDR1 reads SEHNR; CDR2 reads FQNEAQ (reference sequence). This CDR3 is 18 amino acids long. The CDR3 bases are TGTGCCAGCAGCTTAGTCTACAACTCAGGGGGCGCCCTCAGGCGAGCTTTCTTT. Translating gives CASSLVYNSGGALRRAFF.

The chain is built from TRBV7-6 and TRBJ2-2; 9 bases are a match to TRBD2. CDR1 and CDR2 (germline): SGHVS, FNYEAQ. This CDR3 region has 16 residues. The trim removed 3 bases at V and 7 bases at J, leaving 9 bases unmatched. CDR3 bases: TGTGCCAGCAGCTTGCTGGCGGGGGGGCTTCACGGGGAGCTGTTTTTT. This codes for CASSLLAGGLHGELFF. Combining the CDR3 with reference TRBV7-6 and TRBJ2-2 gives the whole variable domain GAGVSQSPRYKVTKRGQDVALRCDPISGHVSLYWYRQALGQGPEFLTYFNYEAQQDKSGLPNDRFSAERPEGSISTLTIQRTEQRDSAMYRCASSLLAGGLHGELFFGEGSRLTVL.

CDR3 DNA sequence: TGTGCCAGCAGCATCAGGGATGCTGAAGCTTTCTTT. This gives the protein CASSIRDAEAFF. This chain connects TRBV5-6 to TRBJ1-1; possibly TRBD1 for D (5 bases). This CDR3 is built from 12 residues. Trimming cost V 4 bases and J 6 bases, with 10 bases left between them. CDR1 is SGHDT and CDR2 is YYEEEE in the germline V gene.

The CDR3 protein is CASSDGRGVLALGNTEAFF. For the CDR3, the DNA is TGTGCCAGCAGCGACGGCAGGGGAGTATTGGCCTTGGGAAACACTGAAGCTTTCTTT. J is TRBJ1-1 and V is TRBV7-2; maybe TRBD1 (6 bases). Germline lookup yields CDR1 SGHTA and CDR2 FQGNSA. CDR3 length equals 19 residues. The V gene lost 5 bases and the J gene lost 2 bases, with 27 bases spanning the gap.

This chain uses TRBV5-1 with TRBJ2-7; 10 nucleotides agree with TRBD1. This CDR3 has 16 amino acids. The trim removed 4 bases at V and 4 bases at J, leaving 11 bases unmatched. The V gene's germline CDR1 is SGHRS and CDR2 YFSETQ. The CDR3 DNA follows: TGCGCCAGCAGCACAGGACAGGGGGTTTTTTGGTACGAGCAGTACTTC. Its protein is CASSTGQGVFWYEQYF.

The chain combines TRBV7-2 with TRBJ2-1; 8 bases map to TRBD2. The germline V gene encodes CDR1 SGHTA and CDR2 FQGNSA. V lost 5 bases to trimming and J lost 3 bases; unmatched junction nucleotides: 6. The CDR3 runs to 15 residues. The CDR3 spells CASSLTGGLYNEQFF. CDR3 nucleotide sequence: TGTGCCAGCAGCCTGACGGGGGGGCTCTACAATGAGCAGTTCTTC.

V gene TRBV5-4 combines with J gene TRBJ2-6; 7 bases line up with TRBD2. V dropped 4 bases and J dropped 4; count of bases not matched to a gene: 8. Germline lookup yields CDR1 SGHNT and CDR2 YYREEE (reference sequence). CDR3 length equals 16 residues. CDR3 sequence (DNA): TGTGCCAGCAGCCGCGGGGGACCCCCCGGGGCCAACGTCCTGACTTTC. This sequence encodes CASSRGGPPGANVLTF.

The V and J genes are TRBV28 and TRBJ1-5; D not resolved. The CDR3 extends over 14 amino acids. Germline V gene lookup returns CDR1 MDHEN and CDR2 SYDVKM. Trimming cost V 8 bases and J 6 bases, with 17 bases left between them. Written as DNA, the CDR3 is TGTGCCAGCCAACTGGAGGGCTGGGGTCAGCCCCAGCATTTT. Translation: CASQLEGWGQPQHF.

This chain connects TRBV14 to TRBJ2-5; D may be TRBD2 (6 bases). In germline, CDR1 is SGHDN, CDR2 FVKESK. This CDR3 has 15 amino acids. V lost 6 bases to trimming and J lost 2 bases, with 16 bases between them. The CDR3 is CASSRLPGRQETQYF. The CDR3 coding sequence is TGTGCCAGCAGTCGACTCCCGGGGAGGCAAGAGACCCAGTACTTC.

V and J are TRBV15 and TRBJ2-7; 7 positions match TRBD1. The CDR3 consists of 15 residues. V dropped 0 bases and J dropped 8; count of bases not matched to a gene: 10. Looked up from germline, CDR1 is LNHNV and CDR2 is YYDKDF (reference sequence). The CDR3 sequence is CATSRDLDRSWKQYF. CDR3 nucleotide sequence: TGTGCCACCAGCAGAGATCTGGACAGGTCTTGGAAGCAGTACTTC. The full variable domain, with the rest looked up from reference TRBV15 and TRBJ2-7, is DAMVIQNPRYQVTQFGKPVTLSCSQTLNHNVMYWYQQKSSQAPKLLFHYYDKDFNNEADTPDNFQSRRPNTSFCFLDIRSPGLGDTAMYLCATSRDLDRSWKQYFGPGTRLTVT.

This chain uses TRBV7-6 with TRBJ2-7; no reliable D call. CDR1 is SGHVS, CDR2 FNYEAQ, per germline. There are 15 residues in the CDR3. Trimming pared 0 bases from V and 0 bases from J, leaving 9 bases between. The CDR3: CASSLALGGSYEQYF. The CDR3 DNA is TGTGCCAGCAGCTTAGCGCTAGGCGGCTCCTACGAGCAGTACTTC.